The source of this T cell receptor beta chain is a study of blood T cell repertoires in COVID-19. Whole-study context: The United States, Italy and Spain supplied acute and convalescent COVID-19 samples. PBMCs, B-cell-depleted T cells, or T cells were the source of the cDNA or gDNA that made up the material.

The authors' processing: Amplifying reference gene primers gave estimates of nucleated cell counts. Clones were sequenced by immunoSEQ multiplex PCR, and TCRdb holds only the in-frame ones, with some missing. The V and J calls and clone size are taken from that table; D and trimming were inferred from the DNA. The repertoire holds some 150,000 clones, with approximately 87% as singletons. V lost 0 bases and J 6 bases, leaving 10 bases between the germline ends. CDR1 is SGDLS, CDR2 YYNGEE, per germline. This CDR3 contains 14 residues. This receptor was obtained from a woman between 40 and 50 years old with acute or convalescent COVID-19. Sequenced material: peripheral blood. The gene calls are TRBV9 and TRBJ2-1, with TRBD2 as a possible D gene (5 bases). CDR3 loop: CASSVATRANEQFF. For the CDR3, the DNA is TGTGCCAGCAGCGTAGCTACTAGGGCCAATGAGCAGTTCTTC. The whole variable domain, remainder taken from reference TRBV9 and TRBJ2-1, is DSGVTQTPKHLITATGQRVTLRCSPRSGDLSVYWYQQSLDQGLQFLIQYYNGEERAKGNILERFSAQQFPDLHSELNLSSLELGDSALYFCASSVATRANEQFFGPGTRLTVL.